This entry is about one T cell receptor beta chain. Its antigen remains undetermined. No base qualities exist here, and no much larger clone lies one base off it. The data were obtained in a study of shared clonotypes between healthy human individuals (dated by TCRdb to about 2020). About the study as a whole: Three men and two women, aged 18 to 49 years, made up the cohort. The study deeply sequenced blood TCR repertoires of five healthy adults to estimate repertoire size and the extent of clonotype sharing between individuals. For each donor, CD4 naive and CD4 memory were each given three plates, CD8 naive was given two plates, and CD8 memory was given one plate. Different laboratories and diverse techniques were used to prepare libraries and sequence TCR repertoires, to increase sequencing depth and limit assay-specific biases. Leukapheresis yielded between about 0.9 and 8.9 billion PBMCs per donor. The paper's findings and limits, for the study overall: Because the study included a small number of donors, the genetic and exposure-history diversity represented was limited. When several donors were compared, the shared fraction of clonotypes was about 5.2% for naive CD4, 3.5% to 4% for naive CD8, more than 2% for memory CD4, and under 0.5% for memory CD8. Estimated clonotype richness was generally larger for naive than for memory subsets. Incomplete sequencing was indicated by rarefaction of sorted-subset datasets, despite the large sequencing depth. Pairwise subsampling indicated that sequencing depth was expected to affect the degree of clonotype sharing among donors. Sampling was limited to blood, and TCR repertoires in tissue likely differ from TCR repertoires in blood. Higher generation probabilities were observed for clonotypes shared by all four sorted-subset donors than for non-shared clonotypes.

Counted from cysteine to phenylalanine, this CDR3 has 14 amino acids. The entry retains the CDR3 DNA only, 42 bases that are in frame from base 1. From a lookup of the germline V gene, CDR1 and CDR2 are MDHEN and SYDVKM. V loses 11 bases at its end and J loses 3 bases; junction bases beyond the gene matches: 9. The donors were healthy, HIV-negative adults who had no recently reported acute infections or vaccinations. All donors were Caucasian adults living in Nashville, Tennessee, USA. CD4+ T cells were enriched by magnetic negative selection, after which naive cells were positively selected on CD45RA and the negative fraction was taken as the memory subset. After blood collection by leukapheresis, PBMCs were isolated using Ficoll-Histopaque density gradient centrifugation and then cryopreserved in the vapor phase of liquid nitrogen. Analytical flow cytometry was used to check the purity and quantity of every magnetically sorted T cell population. Genomic DNA was isolated from every sorted fraction and measured by UV absorbance on a Nanodrop 2000c.

Using the deep immunoSEQ assay, multiplex PCR amplified TCR CDR3 regions from genomic DNA. For each cell subset, the extracted genomic DNA was distributed evenly across all wells of several immunoSEQ 96-well plates, and each plate served as one replicate. For sorted subsets, each replicate PCR was loaded with 200 ng genomic DNA, equivalent to approximately 33,000 T cell genomes. Purified libraries were measured with a Qubit 3.0 fluorometer, size-checked on a Bioanalyzer 2100, and measured again with the KAPA Library Quantification kit. Every immunoSEQ 96-well plate was sequenced on a dedicated single-read 150-cycle Illumina NextSeq 550 flow cell. Turning to the authors' computational methods: The immunoSEQ output contained only junctional sequences without quality scores, so filtering could not match that applied to full-length reads. Sequences were annotated with PyIR, a Python wrapper for IgBLAST v1.9, and V/J genes and CDR3 were assigned using IMGT germline references. Any read was removed if the V/J assignment was weak (E-value above 1e-6), the CDR3 was missing, or the read contained stop codons, out-of-frame junctions, or ambiguous translated residues. A V3J clonotype was defined by an identical inferred V gene, J gene, and CDR3 amino acid sequence. Percentage overlap between repertoires was computed as shared unique clonotypes divided by the size of the smaller repertoire. RTK rarefaction, the Chao1 estimator, and Recon v2.1 estimates of unobserved clonotypes were used to assess repertoire richness. For all TCRbeta clonotypes obtained by the gDNA method from a handful of donors, generation probabilities were computed with OLGA. TCRdb's version of the immuneACCESS table is confined to in-frame rearrangements and falls short of the full clone set. An unresolved V gene accounts for under half of the shortfall where checked; the remainder is of unknown origin. V and J calls and clone size follow that table, whereas D and trimming were derived from the DNA. The sample has 980,000 or so clones on record, approximately 76% of them singletons. Roughly 1.5% of the sample comes from the top ten.

The chain was built from TRBV28 and TRBJ1-3; 8 bases in the junction line up with TRBD1. The source material was memory CD4+ T cells sorted from blood. The sample's cell subset or site, from its label and the paper: CD45RA-negative fraction. The TCR originated in a man younger than 35 in good health. The CDR3 here reads CAVKDRVNGNTIYF. Read as DNA, the sequence is TGTGCCGTAAAGGACAGGGTAAATGGAAACACCATATATTTT.